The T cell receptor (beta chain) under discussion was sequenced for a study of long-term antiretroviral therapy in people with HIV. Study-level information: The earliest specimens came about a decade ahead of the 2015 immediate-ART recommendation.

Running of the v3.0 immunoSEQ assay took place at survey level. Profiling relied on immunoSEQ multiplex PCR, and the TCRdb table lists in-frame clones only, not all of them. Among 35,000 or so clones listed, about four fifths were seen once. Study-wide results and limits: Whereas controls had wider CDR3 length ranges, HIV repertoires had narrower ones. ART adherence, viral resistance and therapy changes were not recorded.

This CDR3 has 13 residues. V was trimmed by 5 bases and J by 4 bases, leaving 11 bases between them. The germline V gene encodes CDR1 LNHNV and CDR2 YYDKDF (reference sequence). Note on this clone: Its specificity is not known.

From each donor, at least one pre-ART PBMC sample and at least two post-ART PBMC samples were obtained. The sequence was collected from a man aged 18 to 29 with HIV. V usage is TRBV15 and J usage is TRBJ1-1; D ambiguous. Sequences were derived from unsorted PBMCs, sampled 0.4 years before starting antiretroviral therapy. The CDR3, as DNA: TGTGCCACCAGCTTTACGACTGGCACTGAAGCTTTCTTT. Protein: CATSFTTGTEAFF.